The TCR beta chain under discussion was sequenced for a study of blood T cell repertoires in COVID-19. Study-level background: Sites across the United States, Italy and Spain contributed samples from acute and convalescent COVID-19. The analysed material was cDNA or gDNA that came from T cells, B-cell-depleted T cells, or PBMCs.

With 6 bases clipped from V and 8 bases from J, the junction kept 9 bases outside the gene matches. The CDR3 has 15 residues. CDR1 and CDR2 from the germline V gene are KGHSH and LQKENI. In the authors' workflow: Amplification from reference gene primers served as the basis for estimated nucleated cell counts. Sequenced by immunoSEQ multiplex PCR; TCRdb stores in-frame clones only, minus some. The V and J calls and clone size come from that table; D and trimming were worked out from the DNA. The profile shows approximately 62,000 clones, around four fifths of them singletons. The source is a woman aged 45-65 years with active or convalescent COVID-19. This chain links TRBV18 with TRBJ2-2; TRBD2 matches at 10 bases. Sequencing was carried out using peripheral blood. The chain's CDR3 is CASSPGLAVGGELFF. The CDR3 DNA reads as TGTGCCAGCTCCCCCGGACTAGCGGTCGGTGGGGAGCTGTTTTTT. Using reference TRBV18 and TRBJ2-2 for the parts outside the CDR3, the full variable domain is NAGVMQNPRHLVRRRGQEARLRCSPMKGHSHVYWYRQLPEEGLKFMVYLQKENIIDESGMPKERFSAEFPKEGPSILRIQQVVRGDSAAYFCASSPGLAVGGELFFGEGSRLTVL.